The entry that follows covers one TCR beta chain sequence. Its target is unknown. The record originates from a study of siplizumab effects on memory and regulatory T cells. Study outcomes and limitations: The diversity of naive T cells seemed greater than that of memory cells, and their alloresponse contribution seemed major. Unstimulated subsets were the mapping target of only a minor fraction of alloreactive clones.

V shed 0 bases and J shed 2 bases, with 10 bases lying between them. Looked up from germline, CDR1 is SGHRS and CDR2 is YFSETQ. The CDR3 length is 15 residues. Assaying covered some 10^5 TCR templates per sample. Measured with immunoSEQ multiplex PCR; TCRdb has only the in-frame clones, and not every one. The sample holds about 100,000 clones, 85% to 95% seen once. Specimen: non-Treg CD4+ T cells sorted from blood. The chain couples TRBV5-1 to TRBJ2-3; no clear D gene. This receptor was taken from a human donor in good health. This chain's CDR3 is CASSLGEMLTDTQYF. Here the CDR3 DNA reads TGCGCCAGCAGCTTGGGTGAGATGCTCACAGATACGCAGTATTTT.